A selection of T cell receptor beta chains follows, all from one sample in a study of cytomegalovirus exposure and HLA in healthy donors. Data came from immunoSEQ multiplex PCR; TCRdb stores just in-frame clones and leaves some out. The table shows 75,000 to 100,000 clones, with 60% to 75% occurring only once. The sequenced material came from PBMCs. These receptors all stem from a female donor in good health and CMV-seropositive. CDR3s include the opening cysteine and the closing phenylalanine or tryptophan. A clone size is listed for some rows: how often the clone was seen (once, few, many), or a class if it is expanded.

j_call v_call clone_size cdr3_aa
TRBJ2-3 TRBV5-1 NA CASSLRALAGGSADTQYF
TRBJ1-1 TRBV7-8 NA CASSLDPGQEYAFF
TRBJ2-5 TRBV5-1 NA CASSFRGGDETQYF
TRBJ1-4 TRBV28 NA CASIAAGTRNEKLFF
TRBJ1-2 TRBV7-9 NA CASSLGQAFYGYTF
TRBJ1-1 TRBV7-9 once CASSFQVNTEAFF
TRBJ2-7 TRBV5-1 NA CASSLAVGGQGMIPYEQYF
TRBJ2-2 TRBV4-2 NA CASSQAGGLAGGTGELFF
TRBJ1-2 TRBV7-2 few CASKFDSVPSNYGYTF
NA TRBV29-1 NA CSVRASAYEQYF